These 12 T cell receptor beta chains came from one sample sequenced in a study of blood T cell repertoires in COVID-19. The table came from immunoSEQ multiplex PCR; TCRdb's copy has only in-frame clones and leaves some out. This table holds 40,000 to 50,000 clones, more than 80% found once. Sequenced material: peripheral blood. These receptors all stem from a man younger than 40 with active or convalescent COVID-19.

This chain uses TRBV6-6 with TRBJ1-5; D is ambiguous. With 0 bases removed from V and 0 bases from J, the gap between germline ends came to 9 bases. Germline-derived CDR1 and CDR2 are MNHNY and SVGAGI (reference sequence). The CDR3 spans 16 residues. CDR3 in DNA: TGTGCCAGCAGTTACTCGGGCGTAGATAGCAATCAGCCCCAGCATTTT. Protein: CASSYSGVDSNQPQHF.

This clone was seen just once. The chain joins TRBV5-1 to TRBJ1-1; 10 nucleotides align to TRBD1. The CDR3 spans 15 residues. In germline, CDR1 is SGHRS, CDR2 YFSETQ. Trimming took 3 bases from V and 1 from J; bases not matched to a gene: 3. This CDR3 is CASSWGTGANTEAFF. CDR3 coding DNA: TGCGCCAGCAGCTGGGGGACAGGGGCGAACACTGAAGCTTTCTTT.

The chain carries TRBV7-8 and TRBJ1-1; no clear D gene. In germline, CDR1 is SGHVS, CDR2 FQNEAQ. V lost 1 base, J lost 5 bases, and 17 bases lay in between. This CDR3 spans 16 amino acids. Here the CDR3 reads CASSLDVSPGGTEAFF. The CDR3 DNA is TGTGCCAGCAGCTTAGATGTCAGTCCGGGCGGGACTGAAGCTTTCTTT.

The chain links TRBV2 to TRBJ2-2; the match to TRBD2 covers 8 bases. This CDR3 comprises 15 residues. Per germline, CDR1 SNHLY and CDR2 FYNNEI. After removal of 6 bases from V and 1 base from J, the junction contained 4 bases not matched to a gene. CDR3 region: CASRGGGLNTGELFF. The DNA of the CDR3 is TGTGCCAGCAGAGGCGGGGGGCTGAACACCGGGGAGCTGTTTTTT. Combining the CDR3 with reference TRBV2 and TRBJ2-2 gives the whole variable domain EPEVTQTPSHQVTQMGQEVILRCVPISNHLYFYWYRQILGQKVEFLVSFYNNEISEKSEIFDDQFSVERPDGSNFTLKIRSTKLEDSAMYFCASRGGGLNTGELFFGEGSRLTVL.

This chain connects TRBV5-6 to TRBJ2-3, with TRBD2 matching over 11 bases. Germline CDR1 is SGHDT and CDR2 is YYEEEE. The CDR3 runs 17 residues. V shed 4 bases, J shed 4 bases, and the junction held 11 bases outside the gene matches. The CDR3, as DNA: TGTGCCAGCAGCGGTATAGCGGGAGGGCCTGTGGCAGATACGCAGTATTTT. Translating it yields CASSGIAGGPVADTQYF.

The CDR3 sequence: CASSPRQGRNTEAFF. CDR3 nucleotide sequence: TGTGCCAGCTCACCGCGACAGGGTCGAAACACTGAAGCTTTCTTT. The V call is TRBV18, the J call TRBJ1-1, with TRBD1 matching over 7 bases. CDR3 length: 15 amino acids. After removal of 3 bases from V and 2 bases from J, the junction contained 6 bases not matched to a gene. Germline CDR1 and CDR2: KGHSH and LQKENI.

The gene calls are TRBV19 and TRBJ2-1, with a possible D match to TRBD2 (7 bases). Trimming took off 5 bases at V and 0 bases at J, with 14 bases between the two ends. The CDR3 sequence is 16 residues long. Per germline, CDR1 LNHDA and CDR2 SQIVND (reference sequence). The CDR3 coding sequence is TGTGCCAGTAGTCACGGGGGGCCAAGCTCCTACAATGAGCAGTTCTTC. Translating it yields CASSHGGPSSYNEQFF.

V and J are TRBV10-1 and TRBJ1-5; no clear D. The germline V and J ends were trimmed by 8 bases and 2 bases, with 13 bases remaining between them. This CDR3 has 14 amino acids. Germline-derived CDR1 and CDR2 are WNHNN and SYGVQD (reference sequence). Written as DNA, the CDR3 is TGCGCCAGCTCCGAGGGAAGGGGCAATCAGCCCCAGCATTTT. Protein sequence: CASSEGRGNQPQHF.

The CDR3: CATRDRRALHF. The CDR3 coding sequence is TGTGCCACTCGGGACAGGAGGGCCCTCCACTTT. This sequence joins TRBV24-1 and TRBJ1-6; 8 bases are a match to TRBD1. The trim removed 10 bases at V and 14 bases at J, leaving 6 bases unmatched. Germline V gives CDR1 KGHDR, CDR2 SFDVKD. The CDR3 covers 11 residues.

The rearrangement uses TRBV7-3 and TRBJ2-7; D is unresolved. Germline CDR1 SGHTA, CDR2 FQGTGA. The CDR3 consists of 14 residues. Trimming pared 4 bases from V and 6 bases from J, leaving 16 bases between. CDR3 residues: CASSYRLNSGEQYF. CDR3 coding DNA: TGTGCCAGCAGCTATCGACTCAATTCGGGCGAGCAGTACTTC.

This chain joins TRBV7-9 and TRBJ1-1; 7 bases fit TRBD1. V was clipped by 3 bases and J by 11 bases; unmatched bases: 9. Germline CDR1 is SEHNR and CDR2 is FQNEAQ (reference sequence). The CDR3 runs to 13 residues. CDR3 in DNA: TGTGCCAGCAGCTTGGGACAGACGACCAGGGCTTTCTTT. Protein sequence: CASSLGQTTRAFF.

This chain links TRBV5-5 with TRBJ1-6; D unresolved. Germline V gives CDR1 SGHKS, CDR2 YYEKEE (reference sequence). This CDR3 spans 16 amino acids. V was pared by 4 bases and J by 5 bases, with 16 bases between. The CDR3 protein is CASSRGGGLNNSPLHF. As DNA, the CDR3 is TGTGCCAGCAGCCGGGGAGGCGGACTCAATAATTCACCCCTCCACTTT.